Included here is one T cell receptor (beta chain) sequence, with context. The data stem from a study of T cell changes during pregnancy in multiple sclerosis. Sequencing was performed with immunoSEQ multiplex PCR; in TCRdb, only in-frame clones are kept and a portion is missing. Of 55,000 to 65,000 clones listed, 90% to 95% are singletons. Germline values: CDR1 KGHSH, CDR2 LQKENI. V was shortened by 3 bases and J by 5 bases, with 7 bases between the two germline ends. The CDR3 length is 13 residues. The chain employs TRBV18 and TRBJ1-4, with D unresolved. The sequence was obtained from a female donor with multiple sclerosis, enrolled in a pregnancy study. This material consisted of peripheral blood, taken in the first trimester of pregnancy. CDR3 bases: TGTGCCAGCTCACCGGCCCCAAATGAAAAACTGTTTTTT. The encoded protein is CASSPAPNEKLFF. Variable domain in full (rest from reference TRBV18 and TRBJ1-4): NAGVMQNPRHLVRRRGQEARLRCSPMKGHSHVYWYRQLPEEGLKFMVYLQKENIIDESGMPKERFSAEFPKEGPSILRIQQVVRGDSAAYFCASSPAPNEKLFFGSGTQLSVL.